Shown below are 3 T cell receptor beta chains from a single sample sequenced in a study of OX40 agonist ivuxolimab in advanced cancers. Clones were read by immunoSEQ multiplex PCR, and TCRdb kept only the in-frame ones, dropping some. The sample yields around 100,000 clones, just over 90% seen once. This specimen was CD4+ or CD8+ T cells sorted from blood, taken in a trial of the OX40 agonist ivuxolimab. All receptors derive from an adult with an advanced solid tumor such as melanoma, head and neck, liver or kidney cancer.

This chain uses TRBV7-2 with TRBJ1-2, with D possibly TRBD1 on 5 matching bases. Trimming shortened V by 5 bases and J by 4 bases, and 14 bases separated the two germline ends. Germline V gene data show CDR1 as SGHTA and CDR2 as FQGNSA. The CDR3 totals 14 residues. The CDR3 DNA is TGTGCCAGCAGCCCCTCTCCAGGGTCCTATGGCTACACCTTC. Protein: CASSPSPGSYGYTF.

This chain connects TRBV5-6 to TRBJ2-7, with TRBD2 identical over 8 bases. Trimming at V came to 0 bases and at J to 5 bases, leaving 7 bases not matched to a gene. The germline V gene encodes CDR1 SGHDT and CDR2 YYEEEE. This CDR3 spans 15 amino acids. The CDR3 region is CASSLGGTRAHEQYF. For the CDR3, the DNA is TGTGCCAGCAGCTTGGGTGGGACTAGGGCCCACGAGCAGTACTTC.

CDR3 nucleotides: TGTGCCAGCAGCTTCAACCGGGACAGTCGCAATCAGCCCCAGCATTTT. As protein: CASSFNRDSRNQPQHF. The V call is TRBV7-3, the J call TRBJ1-5; TRBD1 matches at 7 bases. Trimming at V came to 3 bases and at J to 2 bases, leaving 7 bases not matched to a gene. The CDR3 runs 16 residues. Germline lookup yields CDR1 SGHTA and CDR2 FQGTGA. Supplemented by reference TRBV7-3 and TRBJ1-5, the full variable domain reads GAGVSQTPSNKVTEKGKYVELRCDPISGHTALYWYRQSLGQGPEFLIYFQGTGAADDSGLPNDRFFAVRPEGSVSTLKIQRTERGDSAVYLCASSFNRDSRNQPQHFGDGTRLSIL.